This T cell receptor beta chain was profiled in a study of cytomegalovirus exposure and HLA in healthy donors. As for the study in general: Researchers previously reported finding 90 million to 130 million unique TCR beta sequences from about 170 million T cells.

The V and J ends lost 5 bases and 2 bases respectively, with 13 bases between them. Germline V lookup: CDR1 MNHEY, CDR2 SMNVEV (reference sequence). This CDR3 comprises 14 residues. Amplification used 60 Vbeta primers and 13 Jbeta primers. This table comes from immunoSEQ multiplex PCR, and its TCRdb copy is limited to in-frame clones, with some not included. The table records about 160,000 clones, around 80% of them present only once. Study results and caveats: A later analysis by the authors found several of the most significant clusters apparently linked to common viral pathogens. Later on, analysis showed that most CMV-associated TCR beta chains appeared to be HLA-restricted. A few of the chains that were CMV-associated were confirmed in vitro to be specific for CMV antigens.

In the case of this clone: The target antigen is unknown.

This chain connects TRBV27 to TRBJ2-7; D may be TRBD1 (5 bases). The sequencing input was PBMCs. This clonotype originated in a male donor in good health and CMV-seropositive. CDR3 sequence reads: CASSGSGWPYEQYF. CDR3 nucleotides: TGTGCCAGCAGTGGGTCAGGGTGGCCCTACGAGCAGTACTTC.